This T cell receptor (beta chain) was sequenced for a study of shared clonotypes between healthy human individuals. This CDR3 is 13 amino acids long. Germline loops: CDR1 LGHNA, CDR2 YSLEER. V was shortened by 1 base and J by 8 bases, with 11 bases between the two germline ends. On this clone itself: Its specificity is unknown.

Study observations and caveats: In general, naive subsets displayed greater estimated richness than memory subsets did.

The method was immunoSEQ multiplex PCR; TCRdb's version includes in-frame clones alone and lacks a portion of them. The sample contains about 2,500,000 clones, approximately 92% of which appear only once. The chain has TRBV4-3 and TRBJ1-1; maybe TRBD1 (5 bases). The sequenced sample was naive CD4+ T cells sorted from blood. This sample's subset: CD45RA+ positively selected. This TCR derives from a man aged 18 to 30 in good health. The chain's CDR3 is CASSQVKTAEAFF. CDR3 DNA: TGCGCCAGCAGCCAAGTCAAGACAGCCGAAGCTTTCTTT.